A selection of T cell receptor beta chains follows, all from one sample in a study of CD8 T cells in ankylosing spondylitis. MiXCR was run by TCRdb on the 5' RACE reads, yielding one entry per CDR3 protein. The sample consists of about 840,000 distinct CDR3 sequences, 12% of them appearing once. Sample: blood, either unsorted or a sorted T cell fraction (not recorded which). The source is a male donor with ankylosing spondylitis. The CDR3 runs from the conserved cysteine through the conserved F or W. Each record gives: D gene, J gene, V gene, clone size, CDR3 protein, CDR3 DNA. D genes are given only for firm matches. Not every row has a clone size; where given, it reads once, few, many or a size class.

- TRBJ2-3 TRBV7-2 many CASSLDLGDTQYF TGTGCCAGCAGCTTGGACTTGGGAGATACGCAGTATTTT
TRBD1 TRBJ2-7 TRBV5-1 few CASSFHSGGAYEQYF TGCGCCAGCAGCTTCCATTCAGGGGGTGCCTACGAGCAGTACTTC
- TRBJ2-3 TRBV10-3 once CAIREGQEADTQYF TGTGCCATCAGAGAAGGCCAGGAGGCAGATACGCAGTATTTT
- TRBJ1-2 TRBV9 - CASSVETAAYYGYTF TGTGCCAGCAGCGTAGAGACGGCAGCCTACTATGGCTACACCTTC
- TRBJ2-5 TRBV29-1 many CSAGPQETQYF TGCAGCGCCGGACCACAAGAGACCCAGTACTTC
TRBD1 TRBJ1-1 TRBV29-1 many CSVLDRGRSPEAFF TGCAGCGTGCTGGACAGGGGCCGAAGCCCTGAAGCTTTCTTT
TRBD2 TRBJ2-1 TRBV20-1 - CSAPKGGLVTREQFF TGCAGTGCTCCGAAGGGGGGACTAGTAACTAGGGAGCAGTTCTTC
- TRBJ1-1 TRBV6-5 - CASSFRVVITEAFF TGTGCCAGCAGTTTCAGGGTGGTGATCACTGAAGCTTTCTTT
- TRBJ2-7 TRBV6-2/TRBV6-3 many CASSRREQYF TGTGCCAGCAGTAGGCGGGAGCAGTACTTC
- TRBJ1-5 TRBV6-1 many CASSKQGRDQPQHF TGTGCCAGCAGTAAACAGGGAAGGGATCAGCCCCAGCATTTT
- TRBJ1-4 TRBV28 - CASTSPGEANEKLFF TGTGCCAGCACCTCCCCCGGGGAGGCTAATGAAAAACTGTTTTTT
- TRBJ1-1 TRBV7-8 few CASSERESNTEAFF TGTGCCAGCAGCGAGCGGGAATCGAACACTGAAGCTTTCTTT
- TRBJ2-2 TRBV24-1 few CPKLGANTGELFF TGTCCGAAACTGGGGGCGAACACCGGGGAGCTGTTTTTT
TRBD2 TRBJ2-2 TRBV9 - CASSVDLAGVGELFF TGTGCCAGCAGCGTAGACTTGGCGGGAGTTGGGGAGCTGTTTTTT
- TRBJ2-1 TRBV15 - CATTGTLSSYNEQFF TGTGCCACTACCGGGACCCTTAGCTCCTACAATGAGCAGTTCTTC
TRBD1 TRBJ1-1 TRBV20-1 once CSARARGAEAFF TGCAGTGCTAGAGCCAGGGGGGCTGAAGCTTTCTTT
TRBD1 TRBJ2-2 TRBV20-1 - CSANRDRGWELFF TGCAGTGCCAACCGGGACAGGGGTTGGGAGCTGTTTTTT
- TRBJ2-6 TRBV7-8 few CASSLEYVGSTGANVLTF TGTGCCAGCAGCTTGGAGTACGTGGGATCGACTGGGGCCAACGTCCTGACTTTC
TRBD1 TRBJ1-1 TRBV18 - CASSPPGTGITEAFF TGTGCCAGCTCACCACCGGGGACAGGGATCACTGAAGCTTTCTTT
- TRBJ1-5 TRBV5-1 - CASSLELGTGQPQHF TGCGCCAGCAGTCTTGAGCTTGGAACGGGTCAGCCCCAGCATTTT
- TRBJ2-5 TRBV5-1 few CASSLEWGETQYF TGCGCCAGCAGCTTGGAATGGGGGGAGACCCAGTACTTC
- TRBJ2-7 TRBV18 - CASSPPARAYEQYF TGTGCCAGCTCACCACCCGCCAGGGCCTACGAGCAGTACTTC
- TRBJ2-1 TRBV6-2/TRBV6-3 - CASSYGASYYNEQFF TGTGCCAGCAGTTATGGTGCGAGCTATTACAATGAGCAGTTCTTC
- TRBJ2-3 TRBV7-2 many CASSSGWEGTDTQYF TGTGCCAGCAGCTCAGGGTGGGAGGGCACAGATACGCAGTATTTT
TRBD1 TRBJ2-7 TRBV7-6 few CASSLAGGWYEQYF TGTGCCAGCAGCTTAGCAGGGGGCTGGTACGAGCAGTACTTC
- TRBJ1-2 TRBV6-5 - CASSYRPGGNYGYTF TGTGCCAGCAGTTACCGGCCGGGCGGTAACTATGGCTACACCTTC
- TRBJ2-7 TRBV20-1 - CSASAGPLYEQYF TGCAGTGCTTCCGCGGGGCCGCTCTACGAGCAGTACTTC
- TRBJ2-3 TRBV29-1 many CSPGDSTDTQYF TGCAGCCCCGGAGATAGCACAGATACGCAGTATTTT
- TRBJ2-7 TRBV20-1 many CSARDRAEQYF TGCAGTGCTAGAGACCGGGCCGAGCAGTACTTC
TRBD2 TRBJ2-1 TRBV12-3/TRBV12-4 - CASKLGGSSYNEQFF TGTGCCAGCAAACTCGGGGGGAGCTCCTACAATGAGCAGTTCTTC
- TRBJ1-6 TRBV12-3/TRBV12-4 many CASSFLWLDNSPLHF TGTGCCAGCAGTTTCTTGTGGTTGGATAATTCACCCCTCCACTTT
- TRBJ2-7 TRBV3-1 many CASSSGGREQYF TGTGCCAGCAGCTCAGGGGGGCGCGAGCAGTACTTC
TRBD1 TRBJ2-7 TRBV7-9 - CASSSERGDRGGYEQYF TGTGCCAGCAGCTCAGAACGGGGCGACAGGGGCGGGTACGAGCAGTACTTC
- TRBJ2-5 TRBV27 few CASSPLAALETQYF TGTGCCAGCAGTCCCTTAGCGGCCTTAGAGACCCAGTACTTC
TRBD1 TRBJ1-4 TRBV20-1 - CSANQGANEKLFF TGCAGTGCTAACCAGGGGGCGAATGAAAAACTGTTTTTT
- TRBJ1-6 TRBV15 - CATSRVRGSPLHF TGTGCCACCAGCAGAGTACGGGGGTCACCCCTCCACTTT
- TRBJ2-1 TRBV7-2 few CASTPSSGQSYNEQFF TGTGCCAGCACCCCCTCATCTGGTCAGTCCTACAATGAGCAGTTCTTC
- TRBJ1-1 TRBV28 few CASSLGSLLGEAFF TGTGCCAGCAGTTTAGGGTCCTTGTTAGGAGAAGCTTTCTTT
- TRBJ2-1 TRBV20-1 few CSALTRDSGEQFF TGCAGTGCTCTAACCCGGGACTCGGGTGAGCAGTTCTTC
- TRBJ1-1 TRBV20-1 few CSARDRDGREGAFF TGCAGTGCTAGAGATCGAGACGGGAGAGAGGGAGCTTTCTTT
- TRBJ2-5 TRBV9 few CASSAGTVEGETQYF TGTGCCAGCAGCGCTGGGACAGTGGAGGGAGAGACCCAGTACTTC
- TRBJ1-5 TRBV18 - CASSLGLRQQPQHF TGTGCCAGCTCACTTGGACTTAGGCAACAGCCCCAGCATTTT
TRBD2 TRBJ2-5 TRBV7-2 - CASSLELAGTQYF TGTGCCAGCAGCTTAGAACTAGCGGGGACCCAGTACTTC
TRBD1 TRBJ2-1 TRBV7-9 few CASSLGRRDRENEQFF TGTGCCAGCAGCTTAGGGCGGAGGGACAGGGAAAATGAGCAGTTCTTC
- TRBJ2-3 TRBV4-3 - CASSQEAPMRTDTQYF TGCGCCAGCAGCCAAGAGGCCCCTATGCGGACAGATACGCAGTATTTT
TRBD2 TRBJ2-5 TRBV7-2 many CASSQGLAGETQYF TGCGCCAGCAGCCAAGGACTAGCGGGAGAGACCCAGTACTTC
- TRBJ2-1 TRBV4-3 few CASSQVLESFYNEQFF TGCGCCAGCAGCCAAGTCCTAGAAAGTTTCTACAATGAGCAGTTCTTC
TRBD2 TRBJ2-2 TRBV6-1 - CASSETKTSMYWELFF TGTGCCAGCAGTGAAACTAAGACTAGCATGTATTGGGAGCTGTTTTTT
- TRBJ1-1 TRBV6-5 - CASSYWGGTEAFF TGTGCCAGCAGTTACTGGGGAGGCACTGAAGCTTTCTTT